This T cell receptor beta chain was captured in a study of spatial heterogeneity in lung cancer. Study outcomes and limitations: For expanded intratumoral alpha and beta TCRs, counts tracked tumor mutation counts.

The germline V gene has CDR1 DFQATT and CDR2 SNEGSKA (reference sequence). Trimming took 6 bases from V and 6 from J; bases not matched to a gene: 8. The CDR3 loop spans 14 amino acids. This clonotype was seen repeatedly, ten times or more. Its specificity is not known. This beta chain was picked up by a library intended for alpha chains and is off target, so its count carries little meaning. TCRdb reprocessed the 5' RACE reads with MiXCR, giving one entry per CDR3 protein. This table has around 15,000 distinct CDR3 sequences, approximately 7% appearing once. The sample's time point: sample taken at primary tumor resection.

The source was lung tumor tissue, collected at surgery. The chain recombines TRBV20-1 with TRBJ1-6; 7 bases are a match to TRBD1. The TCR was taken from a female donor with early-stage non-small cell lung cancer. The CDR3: CSAGAGGGNSPLHF. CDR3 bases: TGCAGTGCCGGGGCAGGGGGAGGTAATTCACCCCTCCACTTT.